This T cell receptor (beta chain) derives from a study of blood T cell repertoires in COVID-19. Study-wide background: Spain, Italy and the United States supplied samples that represented acute and convalescent COVID-19. The cDNA or gDNA used as material had been derived from T cells, B-cell-depleted T cells, or PBMCs.

The study assigned cohorts using participant-reported clinical history. This CDR3 comprises 12 residues. V lost 3 bases and J lost 8; bases outside the gene matches: 2. Original data processing: Reference gene primer amplification yielded estimated nucleated cell counts. TCRdb's table, derived via immunoSEQ multiplex PCR, lists solely in-frame clones and lacks some. That table gives V, J and clone size, and the DNA gave D and trimming. Of hundreds of thousands of clones listed, roughly 87% are singletons. The rearrangement joins TRBV12-3 or TRBV12-4 to TRBJ1-2; 8 positions agree with TRBD1. This receptor was taken from a woman aged 35 to 49 with acute COVID-19. The sample was PBMCs or T cells enriched from blood (not recorded which). This CDR3 reads CASSLDREGYTF. The CDR3, as DNA: TGTGCCAGCAGTTTGGACAGGGAAGGCTACACCTTC.